This note documents a single TCR beta chain sequence. V gave up 5 bases and J gave up 4 bases; unmatched junction bases: 12. The V gene's germline CDR1 is SGHTA and CDR2 FQGTGA. There are 17 residues in the CDR3. The sample belongs to a study of T cells after yellow fever vaccination. MiXCR was run by TCRdb on the 5' RACE reads, yielding one entry per CDR3 protein. The table lists over 250,000 distinct CDR3 sequences, over 4% of them singletons, with 20% to 25% in the top ten. The chain is built from TRBV7-3 and TRBJ2-3; 10 bases are a match to TRBD2. The TCR was taken from a young man who received the YFV17D yellow fever vaccine. The specimen comprised PBMCs, sampled 5 days after the yellow fever booster vaccination. As DNA, the CDR3 is TGTGCCAGCAGCGCCGGCCTACTAGCGGGGTATCCAGATACGCAGTATTTT. It codes for CASSAGLLAGYPDTQYF.